The 3 T cell receptor beta chains below all came from one sample that was sequenced in a study of beta chain features in type 1 diabetes. Their antigens remain unidentified. Notes on the study in general: For Type 1 diabetes patients, all four CD4+ subsets carried TCRB CDR3s that were moderately but significantly shorter.

Investigators reverse transcribed all isolated RNA, so they sequenced expressed TCRB transcripts. Measured with immunoSEQ multiplex PCR; TCRdb has only the in-frame clones, and not every one. The sample lists a few hundred thousand clones; around 13% were seen once. Sequencing was carried out using naive CD4+ T cells from blood. The receptor set was obtained from a woman under 30 with type 1 diabetes.

The J gene is TRBJ2-1, the V gene TRBV29-1, with 12 bases fitting TRBD2. The CDR3 spans 15 residues. From germline, CDR1 is SQVTM and CDR2 ANQGSEA. The V segment lost 3 bases and the J segment 7 bases; nucleotides outside the gene matches: 7. CDR3 sequence (DNA): TGCAGCGTTGATGGGGCTAGCGGGGGGGGGAATGAGCAGTTCTTC. As protein: CSVDGASGGGNEQFF.

The chain uses TRBV4-1 and TRBJ2-5; 11 bases are a match to TRBD2. CDR3 size: 16 residues. The germline gives CDR1 MGHRA, CDR2 YSYEKL. J lost 2 bases, V lost 4 bases, and 6 bases had no gene match. CDR3 in amino acids: CASSPPGLAEQETQYF. CDR3 in DNA: TGCGCCAGCAGCCCACCGGGACTAGCGGAGCAAGAGACCCAGTACTTC.

The gene calls are TRBV29-1 and TRBJ2-5; 9 bases map to TRBD1. The CDR3 extends over 14 amino acids. Trimming removed 5 bases from V and 5 bases from J; junction bases left unmatched: 9. Germline CDR1 reads SQVTM; CDR2 reads ANQGSEA. This CDR3 reads CSVYGDRVTETQYF. The DNA of the CDR3 is TGCAGCGTTTATGGGGACAGGGTTACCGAGACCCAGTACTTC.